This T cell receptor beta chain was profiled in a study of T cells in Graves' hyperthyroidism and ophthalmopathy (dated by TCRdb to between 2018 and 2021). About the investigation overall: Peripheral blood was collected at initial diagnosis, before any treatment. The approximately 100 discovery patients were divided at random into training and test sets in a 7:3 ratio. The paper reports TCR Vbeta CDR3 sequencing of over 130 peripheral blood samples: under 45 ophthalmopathy, approximately 74 hyperthyroidism and roughly 17 progressor patients. The study also compared thyroid tissue and blood T-cell repertoires from 6 or 7 Graves' hyperthyroidism patients. TCR V-J signatures able to tell the groups apart were searched for in a discovery cohort of 100 patients, of whom more than 40 had Graves' ophthalmopathy and roughly 59 had stable Graves' hyperthyroidism. Whether ophthalmopathy could be predicted prospectively was tested in an independent validation cohort made up of approximately 19 hyperthyroidism patients plus 17 patients who later progressed to ophthalmopathy. After sampling, hyperthyroidism patients received methimazole starting at 30 mg daily, and ophthalmopathy patients received high-dose intravenous methylprednisolone.

Trimming accounts for 0 bases at V and 3 bases at J, while the number of junction bases matched to no gene is 4. CDR1 is given as MNHEY and CDR2 as SVGAGI, both from the germline V gene. The CDR3 measures 15 amino acids from cysteine to phenylalanine. The sequence is cut down to CDR3 DNA, 45 bases in frame from base 1. Hyperthyroidism patients were newly diagnosed, with disease duration under 2 months, and aged 18 to 65 years. Exclusion was applied to patients with uncontrolled infections, other autoimmune diseases, pregnancy or lactation. Diagnoses were established on the basis of clinical symptoms, serum thyroxine and TRAb, thyroid ultrasound, and orbital computed tomography. For progressor patients, blood was drawn at the first diagnosis of hyperthyroidism, before any ophthalmopathy symptoms had appeared. PBMCs were separated from roughly 9.3 ml of fresh peripheral blood using Ficoll-Paque density gradient centrifugation. Progressor patients were first diagnosed with Graves' hyperthyroidism and then developed ophthalmopathy during follow-up. Total RNA was extracted using Trizol reagent, and RNA quality was assessed on an Agilent 2100 Bioanalyzer.

This clonotype has ten or more counts. It lacks a known antigen. Per-nucleotide qualities are absent, and no much larger clonotype sits a single base away. Overall study outcomes, separate from this receptor: Blood samples also contained most of the expanded thyroid clonotypes (frequency above 0.001), which suggests that blood repertoires may reflect thyroid immune responses. Ophthalmopathy was separated from stable hyperthyroidism by a 13 V-J signature model, with over 85% sensitivity and approximately 81% specificity obtained in cross-validation and 80%/75% obtained in testing. During validation, the model predicted progression to ophthalmopathy a median of approximately six months ahead of onset, with roughly 65% sensitivity and around 72% specificity. No statistical method was used to fix the sample size in advance, and group allocation was not hidden from the investigators.

Amplification of TCR beta CDR3 regions was carried out from RNA transcripts. For the first round of RT-PCR on the TCR CDR3, the HTBI primer set was used together with the Qiagen OneStep RT-PCR kit. A second multiplex PCR round built the libraries, followed by size selection and purification. Libraries were sequenced paired-end with 100 bp reads on an Illumina HiSeq2000. Processing in the source paper ran as follows. SOAPnuke was used to process the raw data, with reads discarded if the reads contained adapters or uncalled bases, had a mean Phred below 15, or lacked an exact constant-primer or identifier match. High-quality paired reads were merged using COPE v1.2.5, and each unique nucleotide sequence was defined as a clonotype. MiTCR v1.1 was used to align the clonotypes against IMGT TRBV, TRBD and TRBJ reference segments. The analysis was restricted to V-J combinations with a frequency above 0.0001, which together covered 99.2% of the repertoires. The TCS score was defined as the ratio of F50 (clonal expansion) to E x V (chaos), calculated using BLOSUM62-based TCRdist between CDR3 peptides within each V-J. Welch's t-statistics and random forest reduced roughly 530 V-J features to fewer than 15, which were used in a naive Bayes classifier (R e1071). TCRdb passed the public sequencing reads through fastp at Q25 and MiXCR, retaining productive beta sequences. Entries are consolidated by CDR3 protein sequence, retaining the most common genes and DNA. These V and J calls are TCRdb output, not the study's own analysis. The sample table contains approximately 360,000 distinct CDR3 sequences; only one count was recorded for about a sixth of them. In total, the top ten clones hold roughly 26% of the sample.

Recombination linked TRBV6-5 to TRBJ2-7; 8 nucleotides in the junction match TRBD2. Specimen: blood. The TCR sequence derives from a woman between 18 and 29 years old with Graves' hyperthyroidism that later progressed to Graves' ophthalmopathy. The CDR3 in this case is CASSYSSGSGYEQYF. In nucleotides, the sequence is TGTGCCAGCAGTTACTCAAGCGGGAGTGGCTACGAGCAGTACTTC.